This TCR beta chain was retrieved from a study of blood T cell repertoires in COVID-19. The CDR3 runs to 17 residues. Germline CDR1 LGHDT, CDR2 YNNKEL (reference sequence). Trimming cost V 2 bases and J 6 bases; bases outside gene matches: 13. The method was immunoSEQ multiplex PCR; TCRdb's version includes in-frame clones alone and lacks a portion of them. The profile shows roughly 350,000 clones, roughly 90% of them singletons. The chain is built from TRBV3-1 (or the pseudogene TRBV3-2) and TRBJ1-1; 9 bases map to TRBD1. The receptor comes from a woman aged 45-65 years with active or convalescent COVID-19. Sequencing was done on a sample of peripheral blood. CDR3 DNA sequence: TGTGCCAGCAGCCAAAAAATAACGGGACAGGGTATCCCTGAAGCTTTCTTT. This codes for CASSQKITGQGIPEAFF.